What follows are 19 T cell receptor beta chains derived from one specimen sequenced in a study of cytomegalovirus exposure and HLA in healthy donors. PCR primers comprised 60 Vbeta and 13 Jbeta primers. TCRdb's copy holds only in-frame clones and misses some; the assay was immunoSEQ multiplex PCR. The repertoire holds over 85,000 clones, with about 72% as singletons. The specimen sequenced was PBMCs. The receptors here all came from a man aged 25-40 years in good health and CMV-seronegative.

V is TRBV4-1 and J is TRBJ2-4; TRBD2 agrees at 11 bases. Looked up from germline, CDR1 is MGHRA and CDR2 is YSYEKL. The CDR3 covers 21 residues. V trimming: 4 bases; J trimming: 0 bases; junction bases outside the gene matches: 17. CDR3 nucleotides: TGCGCCAGCAGCCTCAAGGGGGGTCTAGCGGGGGGTGAACTAGCCAAAAACATTCAGTACTTC. Translation: CASSLKGGLAGGELAKNIQYF.

V and J are TRBV29-1 and TRBJ1-1; 7 positions agree with TRBD1. Looked up from germline, CDR1 is SQVTM and CDR2 is ANQGSEA. V shed 4 bases, J shed 0 bases, and the junction held 8 bases outside the gene matches. The CDR3 runs to 15 residues. This chain's CDR3 is CSVVLGQALNTEAFF. In DNA, the CDR3 is TGCAGCGTTGTACTAGGACAGGCATTGAACACTGAAGCTTTCTTT. The full variable domain, with the rest looked up from reference TRBV29-1 and TRBJ1-1, is SAVISQKPSRDICQRGTSLTIQCQVDSQVTMMFWYRQQPGQSLTLIATANQGSEATYESGFVIDKFPISRPNLTFSTLTVSNMSPEDSSIYLCSVVLGQALNTEAFFGQGTRLTVV.

The genes are TRBV10-1 and TRBJ2-1, with 8 bases fitting TRBD1. Germline assignment: CDR1 WNHNN and CDR2 SYGVQD (reference sequence). The CDR3 covers 15 residues. The V gene end was trimmed by 5 bases and the J gene end by 6 bases; junction bases not matched to a gene: 9. The CDR3 region is CASSTNRGTFNEQFF. DNA for the CDR3: TGCGCCAGCAGTACGAACAGGGGGACCTTCAATGAGCAGTTCTTC.

The chain links TRBV7-2 to TRBJ2-7; TRBD2 is a possible D gene (5 bases). The CDR3 is made up of 14 amino acids. From germline, CDR1 is SGHTA and CDR2 FQGNSA. V was trimmed by 6 bases and J by 0 bases, leaving 12 bases between them. The CDR3 DNA is TGTGCCAGCAGGAGCAGCGGAAGCTCCTACGAGCAGTACTTC. It encodes CASRSSGSSYEQYF.

The V and J genes are TRBV5-8 and TRBJ1-1; D gene ambiguous. Germline CDR1 SGHTS, CDR2 YDEGEE. The CDR3 has 14 residues. The ends were cut back, 7 bases at V and 0 bases at J, with 13 bases in the middle. The CDR3 loop reads CASGERAMNTEAFF. CDR3 DNA sequence: TGTGCCAGCGGGGAGCGGGCGATGAACACTGAAGCTTTCTTT.

V is TRBV5-6 and J is TRBJ1-2, with TRBD1 identical over 9 bases. Germline V gene data show CDR1 as SGHDT and CDR2 as YYEEEE. The CDR3 contains 14 residues. V lost 3 bases and J lost 2; bases outside the gene matches: 2. As DNA, the CDR3 is TGTGCCAGCAGCTCCGGGACAGGGAACTATGGCTACACCTTC. It yields the protein CASSSGTGNYGYTF.

This chain uses TRBV5-6 with TRBJ2-5; D remains unclear. CDR3 length: 13 residues. Germline V gene sequence: CDR1 SGHDT, CDR2 YYEEEE. Trimming stripped 3 bases from V and 7 bases from J, with 13 bases between. The CDR3 DNA follows: TGTGCCAGCAGCTCCAGCTTAGGAGCGACCCAGTACTTC. It specifies CASSSSLGATQYF.

The gene calls are TRBV18 and TRBJ2-7; D possibly corresponds to TRBD2 (5 bases). The CDR3 sequence is 15 residues long. The germline gives CDR1 KGHSH, CDR2 LQKENI. Trimming took off 5 bases at V and 7 bases at J, with 21 bases between the two ends. CDR3 in amino acids: CASSSSDGAGVEQYF. For the CDR3, the DNA is TGTGCCAGCTCATCCTCTGACGGAGCCGGGGTTGAGCAGTACTTC.

In its sample, this clone was seen once. The chain links TRBV28 to TRBJ2-3; 7 nucleotides match TRBD1. Trimming cost V 5 bases and J 9 bases; bases outside gene matches: 8. The CDR3 spans 13 residues. Per germline, CDR1 MDHEN and CDR2 SYDVKM. This CDR3 is CASSPPDRETQYF. Here the CDR3 DNA reads TGTGCCAGCAGTCCACCCGACAGGGAAACGCAGTATTTT.

The chain links TRBV6-5 to TRBJ1-1, with no clear D. The CDR3 covers 13 residues. V was shortened by 6 bases and J by 1 base, with 9 bases between the two germline ends. Germline CDR1 reads MNHEY; CDR2 reads SVGAGI. The CDR3 reads CASSRRPNTEAFF. The CDR3 region has the DNA TGTGCCAGCAGCCGGAGGCCGAACACTGAAGCTTTCTTT.

This sequence joins TRBV6-6 and TRBJ2-7; D might be TRBD2 (6 bases). CDR3 size: 13 residues. CDR1 is MNHNY, CDR2 SVGAGI, per germline (reference sequence). V lost 6 bases to trimming and J lost 2 bases, with 11 bases between them. The CDR3 DNA is TGTGCCAGCAGGGAGGGGCCTCCCTACGAGCAGTACTTC. This codes for CASREGPPYEQYF.

The chain recombines TRBV7-8 with TRBJ1-2, with D perhaps TRBD1 (6 bases). V lost 2 bases and J lost 4, with 14 bases in between. This CDR3 has 15 amino acids. The germline V gene encodes CDR1 SGHVS and CDR2 FQNEAQ. This CDR3 is CASSLPRTDLYGYTF. DNA for the CDR3: TGTGCCAGCAGCTTACCTCGGACAGATCTCTATGGCTACACCTTC.

In this sample, this clone turned up once. This chain connects TRBV6-1 to TRBJ1-5, with D possibly matching TRBD1 (5 bases). Germline V gives CDR1 MNHNS, CDR2 SASEGT. The CDR3 spans 14 residues. With 4 bases removed from V and 3 bases from J, the gap between germline ends came to 10 bases. The CDR3 sequence: CASSGQGNNQPQHF. Here the CDR3 DNA reads TGTGCCAGCAGTGGGCAGGGTAACAATCAGCCCCAGCATTTT.

The CDR3 nucleotides read TGTGCCTGGAGCGGGGGGGCGCGAGGGACTGAAGCTTTCTTT. As protein: CAWSGGARGTEAFF. The chain combines TRBV30 with TRBJ1-1; tentatively, D is TRBD1 (6 bases). Between the trimmed V and J ends, which lost 3 bases and 5 bases, there was a span of 16 bases. The CDR3 sequence is 14 residues long. CDR1 is GTSNPN, CDR2 SVGIG, per germline (reference sequence).

The chain recombines TRBV6-4 with TRBJ2-3; 10 positions match TRBD2. The CDR3 contains 15 residues. Trimming cost V 3 bases and J 6 bases; bases outside gene matches: 6. Germline loops: CDR1 MRHNA, CDR2 SNTAGT. The CDR3 sequence is CASSEIAGGGDTQYF. CDR3 in DNA: TGTGCCAGCAGTGAAATAGCGGGAGGAGGTGATACGCAGTATTTT.

The chain carries TRBV30 and TRBJ2-2; TRBD2 matches 12 bases. Germline V lookup: CDR1 GTSNPN, CDR2 SVGIG (reference sequence). V was clipped by 3 bases and J by 5 bases; unmatched bases: 1. This CDR3 is 14 amino acids long. DNA of the CDR3: TGTGCCTGGAGGCTAGCGGGAGGGACCGGGGAGCTGTTTTTT. Its protein is CAWRLAGGTGELFF.

The J gene is TRBJ1-1, the V gene TRBV7-8, with D tentatively TRBD1 (6 bases). The CDR3 length is 14 residues. V lost 5 bases and J lost 0, with 10 bases in between. The germline V gene encodes CDR1 SGHVS and CDR2 FQNEAQ. The CDR3 DNA reads as TGTGCCAGCAGCAATGGACAGATGAACACTGAAGCTTTCTTT. Translation: CASSNGQMNTEAFF.

The rearrangement links TRBV9 to TRBJ2-1; D remains ambiguous. Germline V gene data show CDR1 as SGDLS and CDR2 as YYNGEE. V lost 0 bases and J lost 8, with 12 bases in between. This CDR3 comprises 14 residues. Written as DNA, the CDR3 is TGTGCCAGCAGCGTAGTGATTAGTAGCCATGAGCAGTTCTTC. Its protein is CASSVVISSHEQFF.

The chain is built from TRBV27 and TRBJ2-3; D is unclear. Germline V lookup: CDR1 MNHEY, CDR2 SMNVEV (reference sequence). Trimming cost V 5 bases and J 7 bases, with 16 bases left between them. The CDR3 sequence is 14 residues long. In DNA, the CDR3 is TGTGCCAGCAGTCCACGACTCCCCCACTATACGCAGTATTTT. Translation gives CASSPRLPHYTQYF.